Below are 23 T cell receptor beta chains sequenced from a single sample in a study of T cell responses to AZD1222 COVID-19 vaccine. Using immunoSEQ multiplex PCR, the repertoire was profiled, and TCRdb retains in-frame clones only, with some absent. The sample carries 65,000 or so clones, 84% recorded once. Material: peripheral blood, obtained on day 0 of AZD1222 vaccination. These receptors were collected from an adult in good health.

The J gene is TRBJ2-2, the V gene TRBV11-2; 9 bases are shared with TRBD1. J gave up 7 bases and V 2 bases, and 11 bases lay outside the gene matches. The CDR3 is made up of 17 amino acids. Germline lookup yields CDR1 SGHAT and CDR2 FQNNGV. CDR3 DNA sequence: TGTGCCAGCAGCTTAAAGTTACAGGGGGCGGCGGGCGGGGAGCTGTTTTTT. Protein sequence: CASSLKLQGAAGGELFF.

The chain is built from TRBV25-1 and TRBJ1-6; TRBD1 aligns across 10 bases. Looked up from germline, CDR1 is MGHDK and CDR2 is SYGVNS. CDR3 size: 15 residues. V gave up 4 bases and J gave up 9 bases; unmatched junction bases: 6. CDR3 region: CASSGGTGDSSPLHF. The CDR3 DNA sequence: TGTGCCAGCAGTGGGGGGACAGGGGATAGTTCACCCCTCCACTTT.

This chain links TRBV6-5 with TRBJ1-6; TRBD1 might be the D (5 bases). Germline-derived CDR1 and CDR2 are MNHEY and SVGAGI. This CDR3 has 15 amino acids. With 10 bases removed from V and 9 bases from J, the gap between germline ends came to 22 bases. The CDR3 DNA reads TGTGCCACAAGAGATTTGGTGGGGGGGGGTTCACCCCTCCACTTT. Translation gives CATRDLVGGGSPLHF.

Only one count was recorded for this clone. The rearrangement uses TRBV7-3 and TRBJ2-3; 8 nucleotides match TRBD1. CDR3 length: 16 residues. With V trimmed by 1 base and J by 4 bases, 7 bases remained unmatched. Germline CDR1 reads SGHTA; CDR2 reads FQGTGA. Here the CDR3 DNA reads TGTGCCAGCAGCTTAAATTCAGGGGGCCAGGCAGATACGCAGTATTTT. This translates into CASSLNSGGQADTQYF.

The DNA for the CDR3 is TGTGCCAGTAGTGTAAAGGGTCCGACCGCCATCTCTGGAAACACCATATATTTT. This sequence encodes CASSVKGPTAISGNTIYF. The genes are TRBV19 and TRBJ1-3; D remains ambiguous. The CDR3 is 18 residues long. Germline CDR1 reads LNHDA; CDR2 reads SQIVND (reference sequence). The ends were cut back, 5 bases at V and 0 bases at J, with 20 bases in the middle.

The chain has TRBV15 and TRBJ2-7; D remains unclear. The germline gives CDR1 LNHNV, CDR2 YYDKDF (reference sequence). V was clipped by 3 bases and J by 5 bases, with 20 bases between them. CDR3 length: 16 amino acids. The CDR3 region has the DNA TGTGCCACCAGCAGGCCTCCTGACTTCTCTCGGCACGAGCAGTACTTC. Translation: CATSRPPDFSRHEQYF.

The chain is built from TRBV28 and TRBJ2-3; 10 nucleotides agree with TRBD2. Trimming cost V 6 bases and J 1 base; bases outside gene matches: 7. The CDR3 runs 16 residues. Germline V gene data show CDR1 as MDHEN and CDR2 as SYDVKM. CDR3 sequence: CASSRPGTSGTDTQYF. CDR3 DNA: TGTGCCAGCAGCCGGCCCGGGACTAGCGGCACAGATACGCAGTATTTT.

The CDR3 is CASSLGQRETQYF. As DNA, the CDR3 is TGTGCCAGCAGTTTGGGACAGCGGGAGACCCAGTACTTC. The chain recombines TRBV12-3 or TRBV12-4 with TRBJ2-5, with 7 positions matching TRBD1. After removal of 3 bases from V and 5 bases from J, the junction contained 3 bases not matched to a gene. This CDR3 has 13 residues.

This sequence joins TRBV28 and TRBJ2-5; D remains ambiguous. The length of the CDR3 is 14 residues. Germline V CDR1 and CDR2: MDHEN, SYDVKM. V was clipped by 5 bases and J by 5 bases, with 15 bases between them. CDR3 coding DNA: TGTGCCAGCAGTCCGAGTCCCGTTCGGGAGACCCAGTACTTC. Amino acids: CASSPSPVRETQYF.

V is TRBV7-2 and J is TRBJ1-1; perhaps TRBD1 as D (6 bases). CDR1 and CDR2 (germline): SGHTA, FQGNSA. V was trimmed by 7 bases and J by 2 bases, leaving 14 bases between them. The CDR3 contains 14 residues. The CDR3 nucleotides are TGTGCCAGCAACTTGGGACACCAAAACACTGAAGCTTTCTTT. This codes for CASNLGHQNTEAFF.

V gene TRBV21-1 combines with J gene TRBJ2-1; the table assigns TRBD1, which was not confirmed against the DNA. TRBV21-1 is designated a pseudogene. The CDR3 has 11 residues. DNA for the CDR3: TGTGCCAGCAGCTCACAGGGTGAGCAGTTCTTC. Its translation: CASSSQGEQFF.

The chain links TRBV28 to TRBJ2-1, with D maybe TRBD2 (7 bases). The germline CDR1 and CDR2 sequences are MDHEN and SYDVKM. This CDR3 spans 14 amino acids. Trimming took 2 bases from V and 7 from J, leaving 12 bases between them. DNA for the CDR3: TGTGCCAGCAGTTTACTCGCGGGGGCTAATGAGCAGTTCTTC. This sequence encodes CASSLLAGANEQFF.

The chain has TRBV19 and TRBJ2-2, with 8 bases matching TRBD1. CDR3 length: 14 residues. Germline V lookup: CDR1 LNHDA, CDR2 SQIVND (reference sequence). V shed 7 bases, J shed 4 bases, and the junction held 5 bases outside the gene matches. In DNA, the CDR3 is TGTGCCAGTATAGGACAGGGTACCACCGGGGAGCTGTTTTTT. The encoded protein is CASIGQGTTGELFF.

The chain has TRBV11-2 and TRBJ2-3; TRBD2 agrees at 10 bases. V lost 4 bases and J lost 2; bases outside the gene matches: 6. The CDR3 contains 16 residues. The germline V gene encodes CDR1 SGHAT and CDR2 FQNNGV. The CDR3 is CASSSRTSGLTDTQYF. Here the CDR3 DNA reads TGTGCCAGCAGCTCAAGGACTAGCGGTCTCACAGATACGCAGTATTTT.

The rearrangement joins TRBV5-5 to TRBJ1-1; D is undetermined. Between the trimmed V and J ends, which lost 2 bases and 2 bases, there was a span of 22 bases. CDR3 length: 18 residues. Germline CDR1 reads SGHKS; CDR2 reads YYEKEE (reference sequence). Here the CDR3 reads CASSFQLPQETVNTEAFF. CDR3 coding DNA: TGTGCCAGCAGCTTCCAACTCCCCCAGGAAACGGTTAACACTGAAGCTTTCTTT.

V usage is TRBV9 and J usage is TRBJ1-1; D unresolved. The CDR3 sequence is 15 residues long. V was shortened by 2 bases and J by 0 bases, with 11 bases between the two germline ends. Germline values: CDR1 SGDLS, CDR2 YYNGEE. In DNA, the CDR3 is TGTGCCAGCAGCGTCGGGTCGCGCATGAACACTGAAGCTTTCTTT. Translating it yields CASSVGSRMNTEAFF.

The chain uses TRBV12-3 or TRBV12-4 and TRBJ1-5; D might be TRBD1 (6 bases). The V end lost 3 bases, the J end lost 7 bases, and 10 bases lay between the germline ends. This CDR3 has 13 amino acids. DNA of the CDR3: TGTGCCAGCAGTTTTCAGGGGCGACAGCCCCAGCATTTT. Its translation is CASSFQGRQPQHF.

This rearrangement joins TRBV28 to TRBJ1-1, with a possible D match to TRBD1 (5 bases). There are 15 residues in the CDR3. The germline CDR1 and CDR2 sequences are MDHEN and SYDVKM. V was trimmed by 5 bases and J by 1 base, leaving 14 bases between them. CDR3 loop: CASSPRGGGNTEAFF. For the CDR3, the DNA is TGTGCCAGCAGTCCCCGTGGGGGGGGGAACACTGAAGCTTTCTTT.

This clone was seen a few times. The chain has TRBV29-1 and TRBJ1-1, with 9 bases fitting TRBD1. Losses at the gene ends were 7 bases for V and 4 bases for J; bases not matched to a gene: 10. The CDR3 is made up of 14 amino acids. CDR1 and CDR2 from the germline V gene are SQVTM and ANQGSEA. CDR3 amino acids: CSAVDRGESTEAFF. The CDR3 DNA is TGCAGCGCCGTGGACAGGGGTGAAAGCACTGAAGCTTTCTTT.

This sequence joins TRBV30 and TRBJ2-7; 8 nucleotides align to TRBD2. V shed 0 bases, J shed 2 bases, and the junction held 6 bases outside the gene matches. The CDR3 is made up of 15 amino acids. The V gene's germline CDR1 is GTSNPN and CDR2 SVGIG (reference sequence). CDR3 sequence reads: CAWSVQTGGPYEQYF. The CDR3 DNA reads TGTGCCTGGAGTGTACAAACGGGGGGGCCCTACGAGCAGTACTTC.

The rearrangement joins TRBV11-2 to TRBJ1-5; D might be TRBD1 (6 bases). Germline assignment: CDR1 SGHAT and CDR2 FQNNGV. This CDR3 has 13 residues. Trimming removed 5 bases at V and 10 bases at J, with 15 bases between. CDR3 loop: CASSQQGKGPQHF. DNA for the CDR3: TGTGCCAGCAGCCAACAGGGTAAGGGTCCCCAGCATTTT.

V gene TRBV5-4 combines with J gene TRBJ1-2; no definite D call. The CDR3 extends over 13 amino acids. CDR1 is SGHNT and CDR2 is YYREEE in the germline V gene (reference sequence). V was cut by 0 bases and J by 5 bases, with 8 bases left in between. The CDR3 DNA reads TGTGCCAGCAGCTTGGCCGGGGATTATGGCTACACCTTC. Its protein is CASSLAGDYGYTF.

V gene TRBV25-1 combines with J gene TRBJ1-2, with 7 bases aligning to TRBD1. Germline assignment: CDR1 MGHDK and CDR2 SYGVNS. The V gene end was trimmed by 2 bases and the J gene end by 12 bases; junction bases not matched to a gene: 12. CDR3 length: 14 residues. The CDR3 spells CASSEPDRDSPHTF. DNA for the CDR3: TGTGCCAGCAGTGAACCTGACAGGGACTCTCCCCACACCTTC.